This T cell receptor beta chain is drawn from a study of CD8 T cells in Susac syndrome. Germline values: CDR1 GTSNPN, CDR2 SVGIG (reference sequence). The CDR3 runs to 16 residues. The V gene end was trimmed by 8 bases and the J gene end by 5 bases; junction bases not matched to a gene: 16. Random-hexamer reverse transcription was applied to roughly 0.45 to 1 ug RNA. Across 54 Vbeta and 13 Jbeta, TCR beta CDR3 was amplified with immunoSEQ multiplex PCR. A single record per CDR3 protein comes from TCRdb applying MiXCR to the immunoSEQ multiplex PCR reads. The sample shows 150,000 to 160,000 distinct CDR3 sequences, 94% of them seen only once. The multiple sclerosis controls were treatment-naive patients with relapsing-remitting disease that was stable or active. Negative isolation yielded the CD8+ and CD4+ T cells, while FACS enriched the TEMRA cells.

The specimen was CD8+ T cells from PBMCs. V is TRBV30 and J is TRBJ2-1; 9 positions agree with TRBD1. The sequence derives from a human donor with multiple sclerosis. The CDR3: CAGCIAGQGINNEQFF. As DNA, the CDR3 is TGTGCCGGTTGTATTGCGGGACAGGGAATTAACAATGAGCAGTTCTTC.